The 22 T cell receptor beta chains reported below all come from one sample, sequenced in a study of T cell responses to AZD1222 COVID-19 vaccine. Some clones are missing from TCRdb's copy, which holds only in-frame ones; the method was immunoSEQ multiplex PCR. Of roughly 150,000 clones in the sample, roughly 92% were seen once. Sequences were derived from peripheral blood, sampled on day 0 of AZD1222 vaccination. The receptors shown here come from an adult in good health.

The chain has TRBV6-6 and TRBJ1-1, with D unresolved. V shed 3 bases and J shed 3 bases, with 5 bases lying between them. The length of the CDR3 is 12 residues. Germline V CDR1 and CDR2: MNHNY, SVGAGI (reference sequence). CDR3 bases: TGTGCCAGCAGTTATGTGGACACTGAAGCTTTCTTT. This encodes CASSYVDTEAFF.

The rearrangement links TRBV19 to TRBJ1-2; D not resolved. Germline CDR1 and CDR2: LNHDA and SQIVND (reference sequence). With 4 bases removed from V and 6 bases from J, the gap between germline ends came to 18 bases. The CDR3 covers 15 residues. The DNA for the CDR3 is TGTGCCAGTAGTACCTACCCGGACGGCCGTGATGGCTACACCTTC. Encoded protein: CASSTYPDGRDGYTF.

The V call is TRBV9, the J call TRBJ2-5, with a weak D call TRBD2 (5 bases). Germline V lookup: CDR1 SGDLS, CDR2 YYNGEE. The germline V and J ends were trimmed by 0 bases and 1 base, with 10 bases remaining between them. The CDR3 has 15 residues. In DNA, the CDR3 is TGTGCCAGCAGCGTAGAATCGGGGTTCCAAGAGACCCAGTACTTC. It codes for CASSVESGFQETQYF.

A single count supports this clone. The chain carries TRBV11-2 and TRBJ2-7, with D tentatively TRBD2 (6 bases). Trimming left V 1 base short and J 2 bases short, with 15 bases between. This CDR3 contains 16 residues. CDR1 is SGHAT and CDR2 is FQNNGV in the germline V gene. CDR3 in DNA: TGTGCCAGCAGCTTAGGCCATCTCGGAGGGCCCTACGAGCAGTACTTC. Amino acids: CASSLGHLGGPYEQYF.

This sequence joins TRBV6-1 and TRBJ2-7; TRBD2 agrees at 10 bases. The CDR3 sequence is 16 residues long. With 4 bases clipped from V and 0 bases from J, the junction kept 6 bases outside the gene matches. Germline V gene data show CDR1 as MNHNS and CDR2 as SASEGT. The CDR3 protein is CASSALSSGSSYEQYF. The DNA for the CDR3 is TGTGCCAGCAGTGCGTTATCTAGCGGGAGCTCCTACGAGCAGTACTTC.

J is TRBJ2-3 and V is TRBV9, with D possibly being TRBD2 (7 bases). This CDR3 is 15 amino acids long. The V gene's germline CDR1 is SGDLS and CDR2 YYNGEE. V gave up 4 bases and J gave up 4 bases, with 16 bases separating them. The CDR3: CASSMRGGLADTQYF. DNA of the CDR3: TGTGCCAGCAGCATGAGGGGGGGGCTGGCAGATACGCAGTATTTT. Filled out from reference TRBV9 and TRBJ2-3, the complete variable domain reads DSGVTQTPKHLITATGQRVTLRCSPRSGDLSVYWYQQSLDQGLQFLIQYYNGEERAKGNILERFSAQQFPDLHSELNLSSLELGDSALYFCASSMRGGLADTQYFGPGTRLTVL.

The V and J genes are TRBV9 and TRBJ1-3; D gene unclear. The CDR3 totals 18 residues. V dropped 0 bases and J dropped 0 bases, with 16 bases sitting between them. CDR1 is SGDLS, CDR2 YYNGEE, per germline. CDR3 amino acids: CASSVVPYQRRSGNTIYF. The CDR3 DNA is TGTGCCAGCAGCGTAGTCCCATATCAGCGGCGCTCTGGAAACACCATATATTTT.

V gene TRBV29-1 combines with J gene TRBJ1-5; D ambiguous. This CDR3 comprises 13 residues. Germline CDR1 and CDR2: SQVTM and ANQGSEA. V lost 4 bases to trimming and J lost 4 bases, with 11 bases between them. The CDR3 here is CSVVGDPNQPQHF. Here the CDR3 DNA reads TGCAGCGTTGTCGGGGATCCAAATCAGCCCCAGCATTTT.

The chain has TRBV29-1 and TRBJ2-7; D might be TRBD1 or TRBD2, each matching 6 bases. Germline V CDR1 and CDR2: SQVTM, ANQGSEA. This CDR3 region has 14 residues. Trimming stripped 6 bases from V and 0 bases from J, with 15 bases between. CDR3 loop: CSVERRDTSYEQYF. The CDR3 nucleotides are TGCAGCGTGGAAAGGCGGGACACCTCCTACGAGCAGTACTTC.

J is TRBJ1-2 and V is TRBV30, with no clear D. V lost 4 bases, J lost 4 bases, and 16 bases lay in between. The germline V gene has CDR1 GTSNPN and CDR2 SVGIG (reference sequence). This CDR3 is built from 14 residues. The CDR3 is CAWNPRRAGYGYTF. CDR3 sequence (DNA): TGTGCCTGGAACCCAAGGAGGGCGGGCTATGGCTACACCTTC.

The chain employs TRBV19 and TRBJ1-2; 7 bases agree with TRBD1. Germline V gives CDR1 LNHDA, CDR2 SQIVND (reference sequence). The junction had 8 bases not matched to a gene; V was cut back by 5 bases and J by 8 bases. CDR3 size: 13 residues. The CDR3 sequence is CASSVGQETGYTF. The CDR3 DNA sequence: TGTGCCAGTAGTGTTGGACAGGAAACGGGCTACACCTTC.

V gene TRBV19 combines with J gene TRBJ2-7; 8 nucleotides match TRBD1. The CDR3 contains 14 residues. The J segment lost 2 bases and the V segment lost 6 bases, leaving 6 bases of the junction unmatched. CDR1 is LNHDA, CDR2 SQIVND, per germline (reference sequence). Here the CDR3 DNA reads TGTGCCAGTAGCCGGACAGGGAAAACCTACGAGCAGTACTTC. Amino acid sequence: CASSRTGKTYEQYF.

The J gene is TRBJ1-1, the V gene TRBV6-2 or TRBV6-3; the D is unclear. The CDR3 loop spans 14 amino acids. Germline CDR1 is MNHEY and CDR2 is SVGEGT. V was shortened by 6 bases and J by 5 bases, with 16 bases between the two germline ends. The CDR3 DNA sequence: TGTGCCAGCAGGCCTCCAAAACCTGGGACTGAAGCTTTCTTT. It is translated as CASRPPKPGTEAFF.

The V gene is TRBV7-8, the J gene TRBJ2-3, with D possibly matching TRBD1 (5 bases). V was shortened by 5 bases and J by 3 bases, with 18 bases between the two germline ends. This CDR3 contains 16 residues. Germline V gene data show CDR1 as SGHVS and CDR2 as FQNEAQ. Here the CDR3 DNA reads TGTGCCAGCAGCGGTGCCAGGGAAGTGTTGACAGATACGCAGTATTTT. Its translation: CASSGAREVLTDTQYF.

The chain recombines TRBV27 with TRBJ2-7, with 7 bases identical to TRBD1. Per germline, CDR1 MNHEY and CDR2 SMNVEV (reference sequence). The CDR3 is made up of 15 amino acids. The trim removed 2 bases at V and 2 bases at J, leaving 6 bases unmatched. The CDR3: CASSLLLGTAYEQYF. The CDR3 bases are TGTGCCAGCAGTTTACTACTTGGGACAGCCTACGAGCAGTACTTC.

The chain joins TRBV4-2 to TRBJ2-7; tentative D call: TRBD1 (6 bases). This CDR3 spans 15 amino acids. V was clipped by 0 bases and J by 5 bases, with 14 bases between them. Germline V gives CDR1 LGHNA, CDR2 YNFKEQ. CDR3 region: CASSQDYTGTNEQYF. CDR3 in DNA: TGTGCCAGCAGCCAAGATTACACAGGGACCAACGAGCAGTACTTC.

The chain carries TRBV10-3 and TRBJ2-2; tentatively, D is TRBD1 (7 bases). Germline V gene lookup returns CDR1 ENHRY and CDR2 SYGVKD. This CDR3 comprises 15 residues. Trimming stripped 10 bases from V and 4 bases from J, with 19 bases between. CDR3 sequence: CATRGYSGLTGELFF. The CDR3 nucleotides are TGTGCCACCAGGGGGTACAGCGGGCTCACCGGGGAGCTGTTTTTT.

The rearrangement links TRBV29-1 to TRBJ1-4, with D perhaps matching TRBD1 (5 bases). V was trimmed by 8 bases and J by 7 bases, leaving 17 bases between them. The CDR3 extends over 13 amino acids. The V gene's germline CDR1 is SQVTM and CDR2 ANQGSEA. The CDR3 sequence is CSTRWGSSEKLFF. CDR3 DNA sequence: TGCAGCACGCGATGGGGGTCGAGTGAAAAACTGTTTTTT.

The chain is built from TRBV3-1 (or the pseudogene TRBV3-2) and TRBJ2-5, with 8 positions matching TRBD1. This CDR3 is 12 amino acids long. The V segment lost 2 bases and the J segment 12 bases; nucleotides outside the gene matches: 5. In germline, CDR1 is LGHDT, CDR2 YNNKEL (reference sequence). The CDR3 nucleotides are TGTGCCAGCAGCCAATTGGACAGGGCCAAGTACTTC. Its translation: CASSQLDRAKYF.

This clone occurred once. The V call is TRBV4-1, the J call TRBJ1-2; D gene unclear. Trimming left V 0 bases short and J 4 bases short, with 6 bases between. CDR3 length: 13 amino acids. Germline CDR1 is MGHRA and CDR2 is YSYEKL. DNA for the CDR3: TGCGCCAGCAGCCAAGATCGACCCTATGGCTACACCTTC. Encoded protein: CASSQDRPYGYTF.

The rearrangement uses TRBV27 and TRBJ2-7; D possibly corresponds to TRBD1 (6 bases). This CDR3 contains 15 residues. V lost 7 bases, J lost 3 bases, and 19 bases lay in between. The germline V gene encodes CDR1 MNHEY and CDR2 SMNVEV (reference sequence). In DNA form, the CDR3 reads TGTGCCAGCAAACCCGGAGACAGGACCATCTACGAGCAGTACTTC. It encodes CASKPGDRTIYEQYF.

V is TRBV4-2 and J is TRBJ1-5; D is possibly TRBD1 (5 bases). V gave up 0 bases and J gave up 6 bases, with 12 bases separating them. The CDR3 loop spans 15 amino acids. The V gene's germline CDR1 is LGHNA and CDR2 YNFKEQ. The CDR3: CASSQESGTGQPQHF. In nucleotides, the CDR3 is TGTGCCAGCAGCCAAGAATCCGGAACAGGTCAGCCCCAGCATTTT.